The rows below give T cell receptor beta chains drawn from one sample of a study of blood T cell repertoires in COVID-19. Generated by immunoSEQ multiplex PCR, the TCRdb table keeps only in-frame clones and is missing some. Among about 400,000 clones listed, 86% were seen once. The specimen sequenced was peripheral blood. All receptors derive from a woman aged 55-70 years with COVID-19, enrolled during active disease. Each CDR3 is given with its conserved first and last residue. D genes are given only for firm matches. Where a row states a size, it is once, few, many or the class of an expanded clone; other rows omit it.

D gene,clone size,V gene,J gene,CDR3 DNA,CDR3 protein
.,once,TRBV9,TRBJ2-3,TGTGCCAGCAGCGTAGAATTCTTGGATACGCAGTATTTT,CASSVEFLDTQYF
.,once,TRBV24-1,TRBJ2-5,TGTGCCACCAGTGATACGACAGCTCACGAGACCCAGTACTTC,CATSDTTAHETQYF
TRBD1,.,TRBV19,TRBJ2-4,TGTGCCAGCGCCCGGGGACAGGGTCTGATGTTAGCCAAAAACATTCAGTACTTC,CASARGQGLMLAKNIQYF
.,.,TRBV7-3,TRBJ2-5,TGTGCCAGCAGCTTAAACGGGGGGCTCGAATCCCAAGAGACCCAGTACTTC,CASSLNGGLESQETQYF
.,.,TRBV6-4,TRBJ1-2,TGTGCCAGCAGTGCCTCAGCAGGGTATGGCTACACCTTC,CASSASAGYGYTF
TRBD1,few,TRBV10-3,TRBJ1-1,TGTGCCATCAGTGAGGTTCGGGACAGTATGAACACTGAAGCTTTCTTT,CAISEVRDSMNTEAFF
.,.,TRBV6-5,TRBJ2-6,TGTGCCAGCAGTTACTCTATTGAGACTGGGGCCAACGTCCTGACTTTC,CASSYSIETGANVLTF
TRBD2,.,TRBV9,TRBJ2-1,TGTGCCAGCAGCGGAGCGGGGGTTAGCTACAATGAGCAGTTCTTC,CASSGAGVSYNEQFF
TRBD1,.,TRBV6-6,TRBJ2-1,TGTGCCAGTCGGGGACAGGCCCAAGACAATGAGCAGTTCTTC,CASRGQAQDNEQFF
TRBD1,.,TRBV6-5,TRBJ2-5,TGTGCCAGCAGCCGGACAGGGGGACAAGAGACCCAGTACTTC,CASSRTGGQETQYF
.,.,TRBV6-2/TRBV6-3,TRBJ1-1,TGTGCCAGCAGTACCCGGGACACCCTCCGGGCTTTCTTT,CASSTRDTLRAFF
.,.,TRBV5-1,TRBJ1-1,TGCGCCAGCAGCTTGTTAGGGGTCAGGGGGAACACTGAAGCTTTCTTT,CASSLLGVRGNTEAFF
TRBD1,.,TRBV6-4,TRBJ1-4,TGTGCCAGCAGTGACCCGGACAGGGGTAATGAAAAACTGTTTTTT,CASSDPDRGNEKLFF
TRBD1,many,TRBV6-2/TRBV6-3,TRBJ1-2,TGTGCCAGCAGTTATGATCGACAGGGTCTTGGAGGCTACACCTTC,CASSYDRQGLGGYTF
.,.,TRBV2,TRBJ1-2,TGTGCCAGCAGTGCAGACATTAACTATGGCTACACCTTC,CASSADINYGYTF
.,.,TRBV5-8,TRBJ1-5,TGTGCCAGCAGCGCACACTGGACATTAAATCAGCCCCAGCATTTT,CASSAHWTLNQPQHF
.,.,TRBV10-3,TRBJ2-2,TGTGCCATCAGAGGACTTAACACCGGGGAGCTGTTTTTT,CAIRGLNTGELFF
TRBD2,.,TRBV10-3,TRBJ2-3,TGTGCCATCAGTGGGACTAGCGGGGGGATATCAGATACGCAGTATTTT,CAISGTSGGISDTQYF
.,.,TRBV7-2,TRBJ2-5,TGTGCCAGCAGCTACGGACAAACAGAGACCCAGTACTTC,CASSYGQTETQYF
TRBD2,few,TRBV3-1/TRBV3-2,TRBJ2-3,TGTGCCAGCAGCCAACTACGGACTAGCGGGGGGGCGGATACGCAGTATTTT,CASSQLRTSGGADTQYF
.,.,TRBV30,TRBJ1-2,TGTGCCTGGAGTTCAAATCGGGGGGACTATGGCTACACCTTC,CAWSSNRGDYGYTF
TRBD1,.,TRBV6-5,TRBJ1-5,TGTGCCAGCAGTTTAACAGGGGGCGGTCAGCCCCAGCATTTT,CASSLTGGGQPQHF
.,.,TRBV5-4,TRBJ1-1,TGTGCCAGCACCACCGGCGGACAGTTTATGAACACTGAAGCTTTCTTT,CASTTGGQFMNTEAFF
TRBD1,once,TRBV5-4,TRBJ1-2,TGTGCCAGCAGCTTGGTAGGGGGCGAGGCCCTGGGCTACACCTTC,CASSLVGGEALGYTF
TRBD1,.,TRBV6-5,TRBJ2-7,TGTGCCAGCAGGGGACAGGTTCGCTACGAGCAGTACTTC,CASRGQVRYEQYF
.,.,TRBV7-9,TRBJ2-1,TGTGCCACCACCCGCGCGGATGAGCAGTTCTTC,CATTRADEQFF
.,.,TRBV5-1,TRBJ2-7,TGCGCCAGCAGCTCAGGGAACCCCTACGAGCAGTACTTC,CASSSGNPYEQYF
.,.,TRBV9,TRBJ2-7,TGTGCCAGCAGCGTAGGGGGGGTCTACGAGCAGTACTTC,CASSVGGVYEQYF
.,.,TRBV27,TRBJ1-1,TGTGCCAGCAGTCCTCACCGGACAGCCCAGAACACTGAAGCTTTCTTT,CASSPHRTAQNTEAFF
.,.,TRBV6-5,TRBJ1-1,TGTGCCAGCAGGTCGACAGGGAACACTGAAGCTTTCTTT,CASRSTGNTEAFF
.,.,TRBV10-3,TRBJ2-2,TGTGCCATCCGGGACACTAACACCGGGGAGCTGTTTTTT,CAIRDTNTGELFF
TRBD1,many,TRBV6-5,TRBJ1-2,TGTGCCAGCAGTTATAGGGGACAGGAGAGTTTAGGCTACACCTTC,CASSYRGQESLGYTF
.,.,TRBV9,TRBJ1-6,TGTGCCAGCAGCGTATCGGGTATTGCGAATTCACCCCTCCACTTT,CASSVSGIANSPLHF